This passage covers 27 T cell receptor beta chains from one sample sequenced in a study of blood T cell repertoires in COVID-19. Profiled with immunoSEQ multiplex PCR; TCRdb holds only in-frame clones, not every one. The sample lists tens of thousands of clones, roughly four fifths occurring once. Sequenced material: peripheral blood. Receptors were obtained from a man between 60 and 75 years old with acute or convalescent COVID-19.

The V and J genes are TRBV27 and TRBJ1-1; 8 bases align to TRBD1. The junction had 5 bases not matched to a gene; V was cut back by 1 base and J by 7 bases. This CDR3 comprises 14 residues. Germline assignment: CDR1 MNHEY and CDR2 SMNVEV (reference sequence). In DNA form, the CDR3 reads TGTGCCAGCAGTTTATTTCACGACAGGGGTGAAGCTTTCTTT. Amino acid sequence: CASSLFHDRGEAFF.

This clone was found a few times. This chain joins TRBV3-1 (or the pseudogene TRBV3-2) and TRBJ1-1; 9 positions agree with TRBD1. The CDR3 length is 15 residues. In germline, CDR1 is LGHDT, CDR2 YNNKEL (reference sequence). V was clipped by 4 bases and J by 4 bases; unmatched bases: 7. The CDR3 is CASSPYRGQRTEAFF. CDR3 DNA sequence: TGTGCCAGCAGCCCCTACAGGGGGCAGCGCACTGAAGCTTTCTTT.

V and J are TRBV2 and TRBJ2-3; maybe TRBD1 (6 bases). With 6 bases removed from V and 2 bases from J, the gap between germline ends came to 15 bases. This CDR3 region has 15 residues. Germline CDR1 is SNHLY and CDR2 is FYNNEI. The CDR3 sequence: CASSETGVHTDTQYF. In nucleotides, the CDR3 is TGTGCCAGCAGCGAGACAGGTGTCCACACAGATACGCAGTATTTT.

This chain's CDR3 is CASSGTGGDYGYTF. CDR3 nucleotide sequence: TGTGCCAGCAGTGGGACAGGGGGCGACTATGGCTACACCTTC. The chain couples TRBV6-4 to TRBJ1-2; TRBD1 matches at 11 bases. The CDR3 is 14 residues long. CDR1 is MRHNA and CDR2 is SNTAGT in the germline V gene. Trimming removed 4 bases from V and 3 bases from J; junction bases left unmatched: 1.

This chain links TRBV12-5 with TRBJ1-2; 7 nucleotides match TRBD1. The CDR3 is made up of 12 amino acids. Germline CDR1 reads LGHNT; CDR2 reads FRNRAP. J gave up 8 bases and V 1 base, and 1 base lay outside the gene matches. CDR3: CASGLDRGGYTF. CDR3 DNA sequence: TGTGCTAGTGGTTTGGACAGGGGCGGCTACACCTTC.

The DNA of the CDR3 is TGTGCCAGTAGTCGTAAATTGGTTAGTTGGGAGGACCACTATGGCTACACCTTC. This translates into CASSRKLVSWEDHYGYTF. The J gene is TRBJ1-2, the V gene TRBV19; D not resolved. V was clipped by 5 bases and J by 3 bases, with 25 bases between them. Germline V CDR1 and CDR2: LNHDA, SQIVND (reference sequence). This CDR3 has 18 amino acids.

Judged by abundance, this clone is medium-sized. The rearrangement joins TRBV6-2 or TRBV6-3 to TRBJ1-5; 8 nucleotides line up with TRBD1. Germline CDR1 and CDR2: MNHEY and SVGEGT. The CDR3 spans 16 residues. The V and J ends lost 5 bases and 0 bases, in that order; junction bases with no gene match: 6. DNA for the CDR3: TGTGCCAGCAGTGGACAGGGAGGAAATAGCAATCAGCCCCAGCATTTT. This codes for CASSGQGGNSNQPQHF.

J is TRBJ1-6 and V is TRBV6-5; D remains unclear. V was pared by 2 bases and J by 5 bases, with 10 bases between. The CDR3 loop spans 15 amino acids. CDR1 and CDR2 (germline): MNHEY, SVGAGI. CDR3 protein: CASSYGQTDNSPLHF. The CDR3, as DNA: TGTGCCAGCAGTTACGGGCAGACGGATAATTCACCCCTCCACTTT.

As DNA, the CDR3 is TGTGCCAGCAGCCCCGGACTAGCGGGGCCCCAAGAGACCCAGTACTTC. Translating it yields CASSPGLAGPQETQYF. The chain recombines TRBV7-3 with TRBJ2-5; 12 nucleotides line up with TRBD2. The CDR3 loop spans 16 amino acids. Trimming took 5 bases from V and 1 from J; bases not matched to a gene: 5. The germline V gene encodes CDR1 SGHTA and CDR2 FQGTGA. The whole variable domain, remainder taken from reference TRBV7-3 and TRBJ2-5, is GAGVSQTPSNKVTEKGKYVELRCDPISGHTALYWYRQSLGQGPEFLIYFQGTGAADDSGLPNDRFFAVRPEGSVSTLKIQRTERGDSAVYLCASSPGLAGPQETQYFGPGTRLLVL.

This clone was found a few times. The gene calls are TRBV7-9 and TRBJ1-2; 8 positions match TRBD1. With 5 bases clipped from V and 2 bases from J, the junction kept 7 bases outside the gene matches. This CDR3 is built from 15 residues. CDR1 and CDR2 from the germline V gene are SEHNR and FQNEAQ (reference sequence). The CDR3 DNA follows: TGTGCCAGCAGCGCGCCCGGGACAGGAAACTATGGCTACACCTTC. Translating gives CASSAPGTGNYGYTF.

This clone was observed a handful of times. V is TRBV7-2 and J is TRBJ2-7, with TRBD2 as a possible D gene (6 bases). The V and J ends lost 0 bases and 1 base respectively, with 13 bases between them. This CDR3 is built from 16 residues. Germline-derived CDR1 and CDR2 are SGHTA and FQGNSA. The CDR3 region is CASSLAGRRGSYEQYF. In nucleotides, the CDR3 is TGTGCCAGCAGCTTAGCGGGGAGGAGAGGTTCCTACGAGCAGTACTTC.

This clone was seen just once. The V gene is TRBV9, the J gene TRBJ1-2; TRBD1 agrees at 8 bases. This CDR3 spans 14 amino acids. Trimming at V came to 3 bases and at J to 5 bases, leaving 6 bases not matched to a gene. CDR1 SGDLS and CDR2 YYNGEE come from the germline V gene. DNA of the CDR3: TGTGCCAGCAGCGCCCAATGGACAGGGTATGGCTACACCTTC. Encoded protein: CASSAQWTGYGYTF.

V and J are TRBV6-1 and TRBJ1-1; the match to TRBD1 covers 10 bases. This CDR3 contains 15 residues. CDR1 is MNHNS and CDR2 is SASEGT in the germline V gene. J was trimmed by 4 bases and V by 2 bases; bases with no gene match: 4. The CDR3 spells CASSEYGTGATEAFF. CDR3 nucleotide sequence: TGTGCCAGCAGTGAATACGGGACAGGGGCCACTGAAGCTTTCTTT.

The rearrangement joins TRBV19 to TRBJ2-7, with 10 positions matching TRBD1. J lost 1 base, V lost 6 bases, and 3 bases had no gene match. CDR3 length: 14 amino acids. CDR1 LNHDA and CDR2 SQIVND come from the germline V gene (reference sequence). CDR3 protein: CASRRTGGSYEQYF. For the CDR3, the DNA is TGTGCCAGTAGGAGGACAGGGGGATCCTACGAGCAGTACTTC.

There are a few counts of this clone. V gene TRBV5-6 combines with J gene TRBJ2-7, with 10 positions matching TRBD2. The CDR3 is made up of 16 amino acids. CDR1 SGHDT and CDR2 YYEEEE come from the germline V gene. V lost 1 base, J lost 2 bases, and 6 bases stayed unmatched. The CDR3 DNA follows: TGTGCCAGCAGCTTGATCACTAGCGGGGTTGCCTACGAGCAGTACTTC. It yields the protein CASSLITSGVAYEQYF.

This chain joins TRBV7-9 and TRBJ1-2; 7 bases are a match to TRBD1. The ends lost 7 bases at V and 8 bases at J; junction bases unmatched: 10. This CDR3 region has 13 residues. CDR1 and CDR2 (germline): SEHNR, FQNEAQ (reference sequence). The CDR3 protein is CASKNPTGEGYTF. CDR3 in DNA: TGTGCCAGCAAAAATCCTACAGGGGAAGGCTACACCTTC.

The chain is built from TRBV24-1 and TRBJ2-1, with a tentative D call TRBD1 (6 bases). Germline CDR1 reads KGHDR; CDR2 reads SFDVKD. V was shortened by 0 bases and J by 7 bases, with 9 bases between the two germline ends. This CDR3 comprises 14 residues. CDR3: CATSDLQGGNEQFF. In DNA, the CDR3 is TGTGCCACCAGTGATTTGCAAGGGGGTAATGAGCAGTTCTTC.

The chain carries TRBV24-1 and TRBJ2-1; the D is unclear. Between the trimmed V and J ends, which lost 4 bases and 6 bases, there was a span of 12 bases. Per the germline V gene, CDR1 is KGHDR and CDR2 is SFDVKD. The CDR3 totals 14 residues. The CDR3 DNA sequence: TGTGCCACCAGTGACCTGACAAACCCCAATGAGCAGTTCTTC. It specifies CATSDLTNPNEQFF.

This clone was seen a handful of times. V usage is TRBV19 and J usage is TRBJ1-2; D gene uncertain. This CDR3 is built from 13 residues. V lost 6 bases to trimming and J lost 7 bases, with 15 bases between them. Germline assignment: CDR1 LNHDA and CDR2 SQIVND (reference sequence). The CDR3 loop reads CASRSGAYPGYTF. The CDR3 DNA sequence: TGTGCCAGTAGGAGCGGTGCGTATCCTGGCTACACCTTC.

This clone was recorded only once. The V gene is TRBV29-1, the J gene TRBJ1-1; D unclear. V was clipped by 3 bases and J by 3 bases, with 8 bases between them. There are 12 residues in the CDR3. CDR1 is SQVTM, CDR2 ANQGSEA, per germline. The CDR3 here is CSVDSSYTEAFF. The DNA of the CDR3 is TGCAGCGTTGATTCCTCTTACACTGAAGCTTTCTTT.

The chain links TRBV3-1 (or the pseudogene TRBV3-2) to TRBJ1-2; the D gene is possibly TRBD1 (5 bases). This CDR3 has 14 residues. Germline values: CDR1 LGHDT, CDR2 YNNKEL (reference sequence). Trimming removed 2 bases at V and 5 bases at J, with 12 bases between. CDR3 in amino acids: CASSQQQATYGYTF. The CDR3 bases are TGTGCCAGCAGCCAACAACAGGCGACTTATGGCTACACCTTC.

J is TRBJ2-7 and V is TRBV18, with 8 bases that match TRBD1. Germline CDR1 is KGHSH and CDR2 is LQKENI. This CDR3 contains 15 residues. V shed 6 bases and J 5 bases; nucleotides not matched to a gene: 12. DNA for the CDR3: TGTGCCAGCTCGGTTACCGGACAGGGTCAACACGAGCAGTACTTC. It translates to CASSVTGQGQHEQYF.

This clone was recorded only once. J is TRBJ1-2 and V is TRBV10-3; no clear D gene. The V gene lost 2 bases and the J gene lost 12 bases, with 16 bases spanning the gap. Germline V gene sequence: CDR1 ENHRY, CDR2 SYGVKD. This CDR3 is built from 13 residues. The CDR3 region is CAISEESDYCDTF. The CDR3 DNA reads TGTGCCATCAGTGAGGAGTCAGACTACTGCGACACCTTC.

This rearrangement joins TRBV6-5 to TRBJ2-5; 7 bases fit TRBD1. The CDR3 sequence is 13 residues long. Germline CDR1 reads MNHEY; CDR2 reads SVGAGI. Trimming took 6 bases from V and 3 from J; bases not matched to a gene: 4. This CDR3 is CASSFTGEETQYF. In nucleotides, the CDR3 is TGTGCCAGCAGCTTTACAGGGGAAGAGACCCAGTACTTC.

This rearrangement joins TRBV7-2 to TRBJ2-5, with 12 bases lining up with TRBD2. The CDR3 is 17 amino acids. Germline V CDR1 and CDR2: SGHTA, FQGNSA. V lost 2 bases to trimming and J lost 5 bases; unmatched junction nucleotides: 9. The CDR3 loop is CASSLTSSGGARETQYF. The DNA of the CDR3 is TGTGCCAGCAGCTTAACCTCTAGCGGGGGGGCCCGGGAGACCCAGTACTTC.

This clone showed up just once. This chain connects TRBV6-1 to TRBJ1-1; D is ambiguous. Germline loops: CDR1 MNHNS, CDR2 SASEGT. V was pared by 0 bases and J by 1 base, with 12 bases between. The CDR3 has 16 residues. The CDR3 bases are TGTGCCAGCAGTGAAGCGCTGGCAGAACAGAACACTGAAGCTTTCTTT. It codes for CASSEALAEQNTEAFF.

The chain recombines TRBV9 with TRBJ1-2; D is unclear. V was pared by 0 bases and J by 8 bases, with 23 bases between. Germline V gene lookup returns CDR1 SGDLS and CDR2 YYNGEE. The CDR3 loop spans 17 amino acids. CDR3 region: CASSVEFRWDMEDGYTF. The CDR3 DNA reads TGTGCCAGCAGCGTAGAGTTTCGATGGGATATGGAGGACGGCTACACCTTC. Complete variable domain (other parts from reference TRBV9 and TRBJ1-2): DSGVTQTPKHLITATGQRVTLRCSPRSGDLSVYWYQQSLDQGLQFLIQYYNGEERAKGNILERFSAQQFPDLHSELNLSSLELGDSALYFCASSVEFRWDMEDGYTFGSGTRLTVV.